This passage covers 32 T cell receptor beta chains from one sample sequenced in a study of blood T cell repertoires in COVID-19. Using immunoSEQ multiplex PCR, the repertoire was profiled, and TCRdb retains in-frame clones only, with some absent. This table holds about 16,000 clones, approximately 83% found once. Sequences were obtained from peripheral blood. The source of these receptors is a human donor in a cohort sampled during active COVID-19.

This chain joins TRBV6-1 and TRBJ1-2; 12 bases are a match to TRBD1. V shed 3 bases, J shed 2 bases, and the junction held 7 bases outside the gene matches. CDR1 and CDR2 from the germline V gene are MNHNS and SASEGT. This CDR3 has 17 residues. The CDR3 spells CASSDLRDRGPNYGYTF. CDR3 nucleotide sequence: TGTGCCAGCAGTGATCTTAGGGACAGGGGGCCCAACTATGGCTACACCTTC.

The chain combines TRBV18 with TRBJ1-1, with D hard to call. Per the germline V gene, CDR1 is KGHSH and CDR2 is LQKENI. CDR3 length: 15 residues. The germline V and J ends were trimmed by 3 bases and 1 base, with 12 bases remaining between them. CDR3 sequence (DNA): TGTGCCAGCTCACCCCTCTTAGCTCAGAACACTGAAGCTTTCTTT. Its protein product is CASSPLLAQNTEAFF.

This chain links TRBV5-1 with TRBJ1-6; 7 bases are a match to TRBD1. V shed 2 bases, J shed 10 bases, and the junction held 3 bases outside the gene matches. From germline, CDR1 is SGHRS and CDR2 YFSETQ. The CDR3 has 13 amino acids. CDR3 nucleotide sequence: TGCGCCAGCAGCTTAGACAGGGAATCACCCCTCCACTTT. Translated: CASSLDRESPLHF. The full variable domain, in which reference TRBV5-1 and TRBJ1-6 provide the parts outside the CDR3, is KAGVTQTPRYLIKTRGQQVTLSCSPISGHRSVSWYQQTPGQGLQFLFEYFSETQRNKGNFPGRFSGRQFSNSRSEMNVSTLELGDSALYLCASSLDRESPLHFGNGTRLTVT.

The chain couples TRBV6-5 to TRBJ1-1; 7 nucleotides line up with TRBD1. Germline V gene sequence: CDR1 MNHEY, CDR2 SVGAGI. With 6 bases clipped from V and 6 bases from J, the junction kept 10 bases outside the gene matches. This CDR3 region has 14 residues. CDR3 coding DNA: TGTGCCAGCAGACAGGGGTCTTTGGACCCTGAAGCTTTCTTT. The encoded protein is CASRQGSLDPEAFF.

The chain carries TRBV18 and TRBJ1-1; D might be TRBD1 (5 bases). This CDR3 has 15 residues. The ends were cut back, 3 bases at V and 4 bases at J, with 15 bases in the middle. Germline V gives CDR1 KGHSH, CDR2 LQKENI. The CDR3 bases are TGTGCCAGCTCACCTCCCACAGGTATAGTCACTGAAGCTTTCTTT. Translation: CASSPPTGIVTEAFF.

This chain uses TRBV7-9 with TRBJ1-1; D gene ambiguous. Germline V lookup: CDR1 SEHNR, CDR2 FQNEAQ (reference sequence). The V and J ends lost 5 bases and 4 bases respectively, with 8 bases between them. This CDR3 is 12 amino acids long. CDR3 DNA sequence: TGTGCCAGCAGCAAGACACGCACTGAAGCTTTCTTT. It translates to CASSKTRTEAFF. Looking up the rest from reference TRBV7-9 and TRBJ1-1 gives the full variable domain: DTGVSQNPRHKITKRGQNVTFRCDPISEHNRLYWYRQTLGQGPEFLTYFQNEAQLEKSRLLSDRFSAERPKGSFSTLEIQRTEQGDSAMYLCASSKTRTEAFFGQGTRLTVV.

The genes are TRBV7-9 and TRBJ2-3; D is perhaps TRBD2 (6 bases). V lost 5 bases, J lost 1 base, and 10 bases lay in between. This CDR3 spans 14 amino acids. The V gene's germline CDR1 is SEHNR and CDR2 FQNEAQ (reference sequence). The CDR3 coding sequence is TGTGCCAGCAGCCCTCCGGGGGGCACAGATACGCAGTATTTT. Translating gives CASSPPGGTDTQYF.

In nucleotides, the CDR3 is TGTGCCAGCAGCGACCCTAGCCGCAGCTCCTACAATGAGCAGTTCTTC. As protein: CASSDPSRSSYNEQFF. The rearrangement links TRBV21-1 to TRBJ2-1; TRBD2 is taken as the D call from the table, unchecked against the DNA. TRBV21-1 is described as a pseudogene. This CDR3 contains 16 residues.

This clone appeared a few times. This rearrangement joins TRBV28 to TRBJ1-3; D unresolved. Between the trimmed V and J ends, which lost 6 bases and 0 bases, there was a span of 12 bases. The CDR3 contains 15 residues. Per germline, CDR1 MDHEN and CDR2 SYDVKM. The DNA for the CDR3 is TGTGCCAGCAGCGTTGGGCCGAGCTCTGGAAACACCATATATTTT. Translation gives CASSVGPSSGNTIYF.

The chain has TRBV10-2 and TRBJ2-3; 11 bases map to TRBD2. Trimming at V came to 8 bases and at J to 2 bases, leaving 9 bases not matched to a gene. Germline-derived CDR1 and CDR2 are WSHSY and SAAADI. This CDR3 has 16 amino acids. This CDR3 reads CASRLTSGGYTDTQYF. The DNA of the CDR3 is TGCGCCAGCCGGCTCACTAGCGGGGGATACACAGATACGCAGTATTTT.

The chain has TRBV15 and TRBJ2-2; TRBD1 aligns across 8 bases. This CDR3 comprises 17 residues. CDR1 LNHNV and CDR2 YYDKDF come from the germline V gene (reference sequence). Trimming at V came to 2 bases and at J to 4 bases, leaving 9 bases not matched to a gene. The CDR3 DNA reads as TGTGCCACCAGCAGAACAGCGACAGGGGTGACCACCGGGGAGCTGTTTTTT. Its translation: CATSRTATGVTTGELFF.

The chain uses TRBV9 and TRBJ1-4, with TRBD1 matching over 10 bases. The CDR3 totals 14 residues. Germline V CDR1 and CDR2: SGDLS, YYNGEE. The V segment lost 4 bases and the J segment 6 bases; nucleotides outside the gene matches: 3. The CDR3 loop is CASSRDRGDEKLFF. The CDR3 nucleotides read TGTGCCAGCAGCAGGGACAGGGGAGATGAAAAACTGTTTTTT.

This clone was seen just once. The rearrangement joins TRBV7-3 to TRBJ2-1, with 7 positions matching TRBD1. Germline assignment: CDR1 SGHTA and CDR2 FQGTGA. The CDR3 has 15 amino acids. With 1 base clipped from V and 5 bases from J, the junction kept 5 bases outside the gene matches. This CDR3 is CASSLMGQRHNEQFF. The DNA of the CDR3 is TGTGCCAGCAGCTTAATGGGACAGAGACACAATGAGCAGTTCTTC.

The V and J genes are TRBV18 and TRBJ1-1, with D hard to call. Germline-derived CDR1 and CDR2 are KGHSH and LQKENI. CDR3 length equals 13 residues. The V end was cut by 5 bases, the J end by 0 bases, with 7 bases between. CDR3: CASSSLLNTEAFF. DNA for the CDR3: TGTGCCAGCTCATCCCTCTTGAACACTGAAGCTTTCTTT.

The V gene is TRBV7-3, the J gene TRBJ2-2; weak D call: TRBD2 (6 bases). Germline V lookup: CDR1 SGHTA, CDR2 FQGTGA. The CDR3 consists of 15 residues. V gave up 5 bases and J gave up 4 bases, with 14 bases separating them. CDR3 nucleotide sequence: TGTGCCAGCAGCCCACTGGGGAGGTCCACCGGGGAGCTGTTTTTT. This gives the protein CASSPLGRSTGELFF.

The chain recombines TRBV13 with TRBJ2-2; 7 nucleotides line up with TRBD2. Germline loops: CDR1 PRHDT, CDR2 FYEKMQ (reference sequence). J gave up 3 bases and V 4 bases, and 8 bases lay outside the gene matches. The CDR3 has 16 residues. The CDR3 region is CASSSSGTTYTGELFF. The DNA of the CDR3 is TGTGCCAGCAGCTCCTCCGGGACTACCTACACCGGGGAGCTGTTTTTT.

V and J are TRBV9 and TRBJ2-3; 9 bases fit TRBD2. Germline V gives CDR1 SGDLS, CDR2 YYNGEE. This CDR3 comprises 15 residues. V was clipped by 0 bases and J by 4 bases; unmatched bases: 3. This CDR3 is CASSVGLAEADTQYF. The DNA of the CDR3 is TGTGCCAGCAGCGTAGGACTAGCGGAAGCAGATACGCAGTATTTT.

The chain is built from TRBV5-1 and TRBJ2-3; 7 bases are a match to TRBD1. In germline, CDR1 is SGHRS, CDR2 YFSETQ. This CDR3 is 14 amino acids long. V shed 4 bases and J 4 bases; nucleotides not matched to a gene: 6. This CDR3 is CASSDRQGPDTQYF. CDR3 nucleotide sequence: TGCGCCAGCAGCGACCGACAGGGCCCAGATACGCAGTATTTT.

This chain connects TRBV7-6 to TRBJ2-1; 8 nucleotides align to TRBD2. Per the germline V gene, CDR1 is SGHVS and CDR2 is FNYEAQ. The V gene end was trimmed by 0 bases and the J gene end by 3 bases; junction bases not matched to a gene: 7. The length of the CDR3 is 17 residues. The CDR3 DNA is TGTGCCAGCAGCTTAGCGGCCGGGGGGGCCTTCTACAATGAGCAGTTCTTC. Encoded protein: CASSLAAGGAFYNEQFF.

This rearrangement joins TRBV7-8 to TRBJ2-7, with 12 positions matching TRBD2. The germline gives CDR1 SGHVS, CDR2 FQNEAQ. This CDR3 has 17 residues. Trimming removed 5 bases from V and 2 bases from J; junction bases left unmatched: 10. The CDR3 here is CASSPGLAGLSPYEQYF. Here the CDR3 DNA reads TGTGCCAGCAGCCCCGGACTAGCGGGGCTATCGCCCTACGAGCAGTACTTC.

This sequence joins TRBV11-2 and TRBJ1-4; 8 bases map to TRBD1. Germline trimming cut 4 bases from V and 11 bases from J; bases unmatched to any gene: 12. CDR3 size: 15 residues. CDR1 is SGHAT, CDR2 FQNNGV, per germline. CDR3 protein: CASSYSGGGRGKLFF. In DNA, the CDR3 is TGTGCCAGCAGCTACTCAGGGGGCGGCCGTGGGAAACTGTTTTTT.

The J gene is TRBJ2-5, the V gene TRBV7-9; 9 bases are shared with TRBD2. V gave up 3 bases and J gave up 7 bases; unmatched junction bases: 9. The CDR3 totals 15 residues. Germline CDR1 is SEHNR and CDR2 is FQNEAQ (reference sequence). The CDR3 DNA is TGTGCCAGCAGCTTCAGCGGGGGGCTTGTTGGGACCCAGTACTTC. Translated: CASSFSGGLVGTQYF.

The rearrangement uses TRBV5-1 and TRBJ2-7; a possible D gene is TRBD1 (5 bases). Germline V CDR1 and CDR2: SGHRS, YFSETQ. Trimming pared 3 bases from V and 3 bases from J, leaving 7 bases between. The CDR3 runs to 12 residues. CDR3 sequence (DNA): TGCGCCAGCAGCTCGCAGGGCTACGAGCAGTACTTC. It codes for CASSSQGYEQYF.

This CDR3 is CASAPAQQGWESPLHF. The CDR3, as DNA: TGCGCCAGCGCCCCGGCCCAACAGGGGTGGGAATCACCCCTCCACTTT. This sequence joins TRBV4-1 and TRBJ1-6, with 7 bases lining up with TRBD1. Germline V gene sequence: CDR1 MGHRA, CDR2 YSYEKL. This CDR3 spans 16 amino acids. Trimming cost V 8 bases and J 10 bases; bases outside gene matches: 17.

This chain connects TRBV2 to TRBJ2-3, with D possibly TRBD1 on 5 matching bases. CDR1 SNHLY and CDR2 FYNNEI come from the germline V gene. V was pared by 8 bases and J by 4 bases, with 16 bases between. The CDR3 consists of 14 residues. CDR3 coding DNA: TGTGCCAGCGTCGGTGGGGCCATGGCAGATACGCAGTATTTT. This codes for CASVGGAMADTQYF.

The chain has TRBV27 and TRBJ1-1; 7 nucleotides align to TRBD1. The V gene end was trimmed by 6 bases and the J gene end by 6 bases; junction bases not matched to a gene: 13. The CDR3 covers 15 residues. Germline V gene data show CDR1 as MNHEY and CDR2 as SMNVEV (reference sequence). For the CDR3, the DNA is TGTGCCAGCAGCCCAGAGACAGGGATTGGGCCTGAAGCTTTCTTT. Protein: CASSPETGIGPEAFF.

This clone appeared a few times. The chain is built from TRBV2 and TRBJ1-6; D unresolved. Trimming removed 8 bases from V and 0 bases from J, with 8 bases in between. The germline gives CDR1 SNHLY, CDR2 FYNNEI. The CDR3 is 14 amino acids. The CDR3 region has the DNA TGTGCCAGCGGACTGAGCTCCTATAATTCACCCCTCCACTTT. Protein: CASGLSSYNSPLHF.

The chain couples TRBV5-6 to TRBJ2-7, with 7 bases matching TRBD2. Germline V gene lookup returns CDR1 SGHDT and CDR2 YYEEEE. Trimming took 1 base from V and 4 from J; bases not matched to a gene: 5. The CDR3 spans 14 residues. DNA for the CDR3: TGTGCCAGCAGCTTGCGGGGGGACGGGTACGAGCAGTACTTC. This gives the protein CASSLRGDGYEQYF.

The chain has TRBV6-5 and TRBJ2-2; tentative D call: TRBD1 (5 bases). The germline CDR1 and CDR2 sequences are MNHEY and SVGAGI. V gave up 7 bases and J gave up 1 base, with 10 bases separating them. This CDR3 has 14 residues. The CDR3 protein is CASKRGLNTGELFF. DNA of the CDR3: TGTGCCAGCAAAAGGGGCCTGAACACCGGGGAGCTGTTTTTT.

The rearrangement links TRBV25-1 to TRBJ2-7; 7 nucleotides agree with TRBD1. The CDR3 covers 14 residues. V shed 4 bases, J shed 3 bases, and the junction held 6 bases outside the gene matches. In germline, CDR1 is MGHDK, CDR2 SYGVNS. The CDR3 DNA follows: TGTGCCAGCAGTGCCACAGGGGATCGCTACGAGCAGTACTTC. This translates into CASSATGDRYEQYF.

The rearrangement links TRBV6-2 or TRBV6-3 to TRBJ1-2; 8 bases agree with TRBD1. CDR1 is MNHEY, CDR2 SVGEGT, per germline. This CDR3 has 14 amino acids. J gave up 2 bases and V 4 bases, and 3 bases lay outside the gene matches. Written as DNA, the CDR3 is TGTGCCAGCAGTTCGAGACAGGGGAACTATGGCTACACCTTC. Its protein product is CASSSRQGNYGYTF.

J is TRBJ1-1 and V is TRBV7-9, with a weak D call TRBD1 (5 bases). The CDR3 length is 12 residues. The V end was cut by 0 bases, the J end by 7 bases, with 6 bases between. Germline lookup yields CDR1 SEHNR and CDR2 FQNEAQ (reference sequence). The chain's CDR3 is CASSLAGVEAFF. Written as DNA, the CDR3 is TGTGCCAGCAGCTTAGCAGGGGTTGAAGCTTTCTTT.